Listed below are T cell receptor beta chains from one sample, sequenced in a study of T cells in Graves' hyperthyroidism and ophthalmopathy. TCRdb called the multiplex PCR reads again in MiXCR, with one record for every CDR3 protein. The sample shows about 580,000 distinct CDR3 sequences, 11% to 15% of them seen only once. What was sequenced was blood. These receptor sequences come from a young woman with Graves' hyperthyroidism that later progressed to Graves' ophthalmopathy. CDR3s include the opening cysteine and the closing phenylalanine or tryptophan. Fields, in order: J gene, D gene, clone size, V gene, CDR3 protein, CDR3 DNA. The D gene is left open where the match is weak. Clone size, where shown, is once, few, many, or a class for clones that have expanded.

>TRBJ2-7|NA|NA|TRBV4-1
CASSQVGGSGRTGDYEQYF
TGCGCCAGCAGCCAAGTCGGGGGGTCGGGAAGGACAGGTGACTACGAGCAGTACTTC
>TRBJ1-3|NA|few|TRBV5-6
CASSLRAPSGNTIYF
TGTGCCAGCAGCTTGAGAGCACCTTCTGGAAACACCATATATTTT
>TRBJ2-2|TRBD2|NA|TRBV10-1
CASSSAGLAGVYDTGELFF
TGCGCCAGCAGTTCCGCTGGACTAGCGGGAGTTTATGACACCGGGGAGCTGTTTTTT
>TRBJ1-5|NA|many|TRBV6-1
CASSEFDQPQHF
TGTGCCAGCAGTGAATTTGATCAGCCCCAGCATTTT
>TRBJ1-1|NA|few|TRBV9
CASSRTMGGELRTEAFF
TGTGCCAGCAGCCGAACCATGGGGGGGGAGCTCCGGACTGAAGCTTTCTTT
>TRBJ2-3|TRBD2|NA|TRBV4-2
CASSRETGTSGIGGPDTQYF
TGTGCCAGCAGCCGCGAAACCGGGACTAGCGGGATTGGGGGCCCAGATACGCAGTATTTT
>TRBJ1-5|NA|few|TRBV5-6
CASSLLASREQPQHF
TGTGCCAGCAGCTTGCTGGCAAGCCGGGAACAGCCCCAGCATTTT
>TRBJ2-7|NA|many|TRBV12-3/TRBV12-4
CASSSGLGLYEQYF
TGTGCCAGCAGTTCCGGCCTGGGACTCTACGAGCAGTACTTC
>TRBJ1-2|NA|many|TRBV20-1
CTGRGGSYGYTF
TGCACCGGCCGGGGGGGCAGCTATGGCTACACCTTC
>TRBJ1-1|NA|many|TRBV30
CAWSVTATEAFF
TGTGCCTGGAGTGTTACGGCCACTGAAGCTTTCTTT
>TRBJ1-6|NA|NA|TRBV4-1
CASSQDSNSGRSPLHF
TGCGCCAGCAGCCAAGACAGTAATTCGGGTCGATCACCCCTCCACTTT
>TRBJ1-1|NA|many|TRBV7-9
CASRTPADPPGEAFF
TGTGCCAGCCGCACCCCGGCAGATCCCCCCGGAGAAGCTTTCTTT
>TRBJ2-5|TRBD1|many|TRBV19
CASSGTGQETQYF
TGTGCCAGCAGTGGGACAGGGCAAGAGACCCAGTACTTC
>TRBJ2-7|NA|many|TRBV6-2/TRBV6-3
CASSSGWDEQYF
TGTGCCAGCAGCTCCGGATGGGACGAGCAGTACTTC
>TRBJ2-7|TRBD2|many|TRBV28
CATITSGELYEQYF
TGTGCCACCATTACCAGCGGGGAGCTCTACGAGCAGTACTTC
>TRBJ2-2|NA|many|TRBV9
CASSSSTLIPTGELFF
TGTGCCAGCAGCTCTTCGACATTAATTCCTACCGGGGAGCTGTTTTTT
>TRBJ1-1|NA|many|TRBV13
CASITGGNTEAFF
TGTGCCAGCATTACGGGGGGGAACACTGAAGCTTTCTTT
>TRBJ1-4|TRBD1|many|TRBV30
CAWRGNRGYNEKLFF
TGTGCCTGGAGGGGTAACAGGGGATATAATGAAAAACTGTTTTTT
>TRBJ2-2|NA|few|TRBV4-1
CASSLPSGRNTGELFF
TGCGCCAGCAGCCTCCCGAGCGGGCGAAACACCGGGGAGCTGTTTTTT
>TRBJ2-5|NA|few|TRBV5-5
CASSLEGGMAQYF
TGTGCCAGCAGCTTGGAGGGGGGAATGGCCCAGTACTTC
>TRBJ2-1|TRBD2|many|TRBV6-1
CASSPTLRLAGGPGEQFF
TGTGCCAGCAGTCCCACCCTCAGACTAGCGGGAGGGCCGGGTGAGCAGTTCTTC
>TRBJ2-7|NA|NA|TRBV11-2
CASSSFCEQYF
TGTGCCAGCAGCTCGTTCTGCGAGCAGTACTTC
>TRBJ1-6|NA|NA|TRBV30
CAGHRTYNSPLHF
TGTGCCGGACACCGTACCTATAATTCACCCCTCCACTTT
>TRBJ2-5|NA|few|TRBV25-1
CASSRRTGETQYF
TGTGCCAGCAGTCGCCGGACGGGAGAGACCCAGTACTTC
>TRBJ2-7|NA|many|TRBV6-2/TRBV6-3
CASNPGRREQYF
TGTGCCAGCAACCCAGGAAGGCGGGAGCAGTACTTC
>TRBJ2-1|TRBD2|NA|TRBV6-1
CASMTSGTRGAYNEQFF
TGTGCCAGCATGACTAGCGGGACCCGAGGGGCCTACAATGAGCAGTTCTTC
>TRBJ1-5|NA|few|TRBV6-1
CASSDPSGFRGQPQHF
TGTGCCAGCAGTGACCCCTCGGGGTTTAGGGGTCAGCCCCAGCATTTT
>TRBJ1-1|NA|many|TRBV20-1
CSARDVKGTEAFF
TGCAGTGCTAGAGATGTTAAGGGGACTGAAGCTTTCTTT
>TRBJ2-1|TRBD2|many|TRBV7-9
CASSSGLAGSNEQFF
TGTGCCAGCAGCTCCGGACTAGCGGGATCGAATGAGCAGTTCTTC
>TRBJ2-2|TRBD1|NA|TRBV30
CAWRKAGGPKNTGELFF
TGTGCCTGGAGAAAAGCAGGGGGACCCAAGAACACCGGGGAGCTGTTTTTT
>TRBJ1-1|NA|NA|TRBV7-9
CASSLPIDHTEAFF
TGTGCCAGCAGCTTACCCATCGACCACACTGAAGCTTTCTTT
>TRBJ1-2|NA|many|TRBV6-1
CASSPRGSYGYTF
TGTGCCAGCAGCCCTAGGGGCAGCTATGGCTACACCTTC
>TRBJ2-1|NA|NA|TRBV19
CASSIDGSHNEQFF
TGTGCCAGTAGTATCGACGGGAGTCACAATGAGCAGTTCTTC
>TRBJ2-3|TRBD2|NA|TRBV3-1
CASSQDRVEGGPTDTQYF
TGTGCCAGCAGCCAAGATCGTGTGGAGGGAGGGCCCACAGATACGCAGTATTTT
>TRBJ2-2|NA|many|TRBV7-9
CASSLAESGVDHTGELFF
TGTGCCAGCAGCTTAGCAGAATCGGGGGTGGACCACACCGGGGAGCTGTTTTTT
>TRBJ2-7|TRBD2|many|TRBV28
CASSFRGRVGEQYF
TGTGCCAGCAGTTTTCGCGGGAGGGTAGGCGAGCAGTACTTC
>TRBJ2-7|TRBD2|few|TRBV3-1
CASSPGTSGYSYEQYF
TGTGCCAGCAGCCCGGGGACTAGCGGTTACTCCTACGAGCAGTACTTC
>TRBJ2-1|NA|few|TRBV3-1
CASSPTGLDYNEQFF
TGTGCCAGCAGTCCTACGGGACTTGACTACAATGAGCAGTTCTTC
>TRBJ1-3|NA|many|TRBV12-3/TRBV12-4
CASRPTSGNTIYF
TGTGCCAGCAGACCAACCTCTGGAAACACCATATATTTT
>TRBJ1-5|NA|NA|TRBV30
CAWSLSNQPQHF
TGTGCCTGGAGTCTTAGCAATCAGCCCCAGCATTTT